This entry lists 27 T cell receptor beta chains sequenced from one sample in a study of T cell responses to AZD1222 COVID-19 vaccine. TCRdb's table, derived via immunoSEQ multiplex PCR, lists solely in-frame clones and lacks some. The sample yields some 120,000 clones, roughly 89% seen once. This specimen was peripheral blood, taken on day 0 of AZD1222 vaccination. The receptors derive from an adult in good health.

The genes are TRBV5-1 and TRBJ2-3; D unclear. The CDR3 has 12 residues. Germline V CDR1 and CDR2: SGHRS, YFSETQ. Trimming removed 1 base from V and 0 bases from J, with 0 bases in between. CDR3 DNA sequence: TGCGCCAGCAGCTTGAGCACAGATACGCAGTATTTT. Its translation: CASSLSTDTQYF.

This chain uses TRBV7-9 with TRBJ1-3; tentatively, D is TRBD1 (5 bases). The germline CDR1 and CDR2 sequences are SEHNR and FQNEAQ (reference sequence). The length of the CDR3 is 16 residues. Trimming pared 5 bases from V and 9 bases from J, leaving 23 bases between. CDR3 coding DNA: TGTGCCAGCAGCCTTCAGACGGTGACATCTGGGGGCACCATATATTTT. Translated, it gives CASSLQTVTSGGTIYF. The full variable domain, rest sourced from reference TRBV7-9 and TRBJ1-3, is DTGVSQNPRHKITKRGQNVTFRCDPISEHNRLYWYRQTLGQGPEFLTYFQNEAQLEKSRLLSDRFSAERPKGSFSTLEIQRTEQGDSAMYLCASSLQTVTSGGTIYFGEGSWLTVV.

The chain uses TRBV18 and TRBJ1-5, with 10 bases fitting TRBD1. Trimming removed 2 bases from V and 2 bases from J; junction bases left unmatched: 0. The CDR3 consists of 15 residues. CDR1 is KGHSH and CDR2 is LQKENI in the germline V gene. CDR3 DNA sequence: TGTGCCAGCTCACCAGGGACAGGGGGCAATCAGCCCCAGCATTTT. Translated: CASSPGTGGNQPQHF.

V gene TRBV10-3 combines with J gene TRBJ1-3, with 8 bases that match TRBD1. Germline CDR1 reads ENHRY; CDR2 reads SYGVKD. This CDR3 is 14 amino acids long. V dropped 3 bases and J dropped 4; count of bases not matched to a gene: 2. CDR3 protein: CAISEWTGGNTIYF. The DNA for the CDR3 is TGTGCCATCAGTGAATGGACAGGGGGAAACACCATATATTTT.

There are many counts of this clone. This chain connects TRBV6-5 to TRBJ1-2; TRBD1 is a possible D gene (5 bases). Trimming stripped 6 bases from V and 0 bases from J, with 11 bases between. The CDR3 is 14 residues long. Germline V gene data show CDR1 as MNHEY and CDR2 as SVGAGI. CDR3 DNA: TGTGCCAGCAGGCGGCAGGGAGCTAACTATGGCTACACCTTC. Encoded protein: CASRRQGANYGYTF.

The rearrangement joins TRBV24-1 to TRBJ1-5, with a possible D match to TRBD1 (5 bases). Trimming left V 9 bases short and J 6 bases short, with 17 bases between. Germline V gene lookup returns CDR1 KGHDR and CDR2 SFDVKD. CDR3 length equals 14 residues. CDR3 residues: CATGGGTGTQPQHF. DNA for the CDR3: TGTGCCACCGGGGGGGGGACTGGGACTCAGCCCCAGCATTTT.

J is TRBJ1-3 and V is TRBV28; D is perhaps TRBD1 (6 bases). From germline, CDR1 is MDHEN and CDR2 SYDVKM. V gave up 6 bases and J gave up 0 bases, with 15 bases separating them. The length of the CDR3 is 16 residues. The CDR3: CASSRGATSSGNTIYF. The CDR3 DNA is TGTGCCAGCAGCCGGGGGGCAACGAGCTCTGGAAACACCATATATTTT.

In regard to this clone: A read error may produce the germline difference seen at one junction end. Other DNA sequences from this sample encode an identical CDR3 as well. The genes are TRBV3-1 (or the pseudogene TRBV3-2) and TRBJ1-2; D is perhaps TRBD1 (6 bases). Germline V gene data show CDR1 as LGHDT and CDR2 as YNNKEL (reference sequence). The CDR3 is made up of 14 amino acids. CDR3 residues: CASSQENRAYGYTF. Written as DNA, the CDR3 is TGTGCCAGCAGTCAAGAAAACAGGGCCTATGGCTACACCTTC.

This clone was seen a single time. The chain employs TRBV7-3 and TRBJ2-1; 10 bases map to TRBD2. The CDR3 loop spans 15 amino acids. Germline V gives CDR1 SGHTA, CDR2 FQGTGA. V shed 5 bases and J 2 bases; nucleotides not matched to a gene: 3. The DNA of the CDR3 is TGTGCCAGCAGCACTAGCGGGACGACCTACAATGAGCAGTTCTTC. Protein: CASSTSGTTYNEQFF.

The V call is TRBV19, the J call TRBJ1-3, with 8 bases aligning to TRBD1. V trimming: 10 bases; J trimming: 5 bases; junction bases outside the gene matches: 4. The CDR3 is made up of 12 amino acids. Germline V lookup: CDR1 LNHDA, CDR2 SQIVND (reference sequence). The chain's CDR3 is CATGQGRNTIYF. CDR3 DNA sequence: TGTGCCACTGGACAGGGAAGAAACACCATATATTTT.

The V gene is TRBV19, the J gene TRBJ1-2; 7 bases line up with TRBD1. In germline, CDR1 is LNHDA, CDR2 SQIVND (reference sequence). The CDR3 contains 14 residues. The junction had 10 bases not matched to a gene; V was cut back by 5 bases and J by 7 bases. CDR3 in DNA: TGTGCCAGTAGTTCTGGACAGGTCGGAGGTGGCTACACCTTC. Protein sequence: CASSSGQVGGGYTF.

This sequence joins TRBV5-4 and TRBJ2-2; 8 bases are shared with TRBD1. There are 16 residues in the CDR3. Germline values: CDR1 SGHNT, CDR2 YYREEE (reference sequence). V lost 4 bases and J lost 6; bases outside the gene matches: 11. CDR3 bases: TGTGCCAGCAGCGCAAAGAGGGACAGGCAAGCCGGGGAGCTGTTTTTT. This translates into CASSAKRDRQAGELFF.

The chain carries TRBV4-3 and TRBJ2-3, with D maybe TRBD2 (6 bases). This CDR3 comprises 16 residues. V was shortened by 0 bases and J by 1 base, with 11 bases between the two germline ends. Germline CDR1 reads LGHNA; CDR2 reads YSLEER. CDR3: CASSQDTGAGTDTQYF. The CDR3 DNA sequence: TGCGCCAGCAGCCAAGATACGGGAGCTGGCACAGATACGCAGTATTTT.

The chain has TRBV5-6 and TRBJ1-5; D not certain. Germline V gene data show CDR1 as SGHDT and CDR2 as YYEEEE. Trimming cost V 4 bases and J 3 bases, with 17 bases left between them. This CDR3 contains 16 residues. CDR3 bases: TGTGCCAGCAGCGTCGGCGGTACCGGACTCAATCAGCCCCAGCATTTT. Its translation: CASSVGGTGLNQPQHF. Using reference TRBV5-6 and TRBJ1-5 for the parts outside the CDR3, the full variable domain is DAGVTQSPTHLIKTRGQQVTLRCSPKSGHDTVSWYQQALGQGPQFIFQYYEEEERQRGNFPDRFSGHQFPNYSSELNVNALLLGDSALYLCASSVGGTGLNQPQHFGDGTRLSIL.

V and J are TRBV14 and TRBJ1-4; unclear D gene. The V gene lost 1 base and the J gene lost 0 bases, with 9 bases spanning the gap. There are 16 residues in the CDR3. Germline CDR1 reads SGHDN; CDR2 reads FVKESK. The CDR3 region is CASSQVTVTTNEKLFF. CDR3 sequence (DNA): TGTGCCAGCAGCCAAGTCACAGTTACAACTAATGAAAAACTGTTTTTT.

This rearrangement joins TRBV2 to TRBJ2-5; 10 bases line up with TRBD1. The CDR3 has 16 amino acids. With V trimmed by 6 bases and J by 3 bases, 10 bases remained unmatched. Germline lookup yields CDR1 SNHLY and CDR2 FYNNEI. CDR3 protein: CASSELGTGVKETQYF. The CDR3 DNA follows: TGTGCCAGCAGCGAACTTGGGACAGGGGTAAAAGAGACCCAGTACTTC.

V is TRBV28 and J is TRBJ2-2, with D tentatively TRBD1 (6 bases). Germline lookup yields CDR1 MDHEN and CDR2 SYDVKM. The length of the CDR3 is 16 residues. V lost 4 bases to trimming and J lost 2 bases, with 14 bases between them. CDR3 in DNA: TGTGCCAGCAGTTATGTAGGACAGTCTAACACCGGGGAGCTGTTTTTT. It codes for CASSYVGQSNTGELFF.

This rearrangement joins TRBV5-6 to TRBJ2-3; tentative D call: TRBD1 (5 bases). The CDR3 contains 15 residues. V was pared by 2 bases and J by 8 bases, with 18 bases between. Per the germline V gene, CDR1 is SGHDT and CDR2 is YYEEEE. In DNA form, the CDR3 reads TGTGCCAGCAGCTTCCGGACACCTGAACGCGGTACGCAGTATTTT. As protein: CASSFRTPERGTQYF. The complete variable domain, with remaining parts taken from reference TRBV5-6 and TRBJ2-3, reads DAGVTQSPTHLIKTRGQQVTLRCSPKSGHDTVSWYQQALGQGPQFIFQYYEEEERQRGNFPDRFSGHQFPNYSSELNVNALLLGDSALYLCASSFRTPERGTQYFGPGTRLTVL.

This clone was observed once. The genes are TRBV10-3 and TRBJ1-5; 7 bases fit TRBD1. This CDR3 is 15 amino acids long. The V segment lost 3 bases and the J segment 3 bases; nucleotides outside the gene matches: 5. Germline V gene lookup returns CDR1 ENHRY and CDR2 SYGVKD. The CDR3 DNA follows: TGTGCCATCAGTGAAGTAGGGACAGACAATCAGCCCCAGCATTTT. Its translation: CAISEVGTDNQPQHF.

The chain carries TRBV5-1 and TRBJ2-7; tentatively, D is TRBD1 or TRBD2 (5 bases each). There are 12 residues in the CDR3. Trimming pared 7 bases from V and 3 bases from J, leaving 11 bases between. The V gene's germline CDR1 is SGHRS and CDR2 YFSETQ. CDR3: CASGQGVYEQYF. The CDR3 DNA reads TGCGCCAGCGGCCAGGGAGTCTACGAGCAGTACTTC. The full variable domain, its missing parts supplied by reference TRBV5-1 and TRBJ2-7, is KAGVTQTPRYLIKTRGQQVTLSCSPISGHRSVSWYQQTPGQGLQFLFEYFSETQRNKGNFPGRFSGRQFSNSRSEMNVSTLELGDSALYLCASGQGVYEQYFGPGTRLTVT.

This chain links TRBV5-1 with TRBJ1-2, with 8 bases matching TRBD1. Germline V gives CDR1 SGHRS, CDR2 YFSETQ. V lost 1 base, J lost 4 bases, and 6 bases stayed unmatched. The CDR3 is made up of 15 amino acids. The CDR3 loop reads CASSLQQGVGYGYTF. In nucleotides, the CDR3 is TGCGCCAGCAGCTTGCAACAGGGGGTCGGCTATGGCTACACCTTC. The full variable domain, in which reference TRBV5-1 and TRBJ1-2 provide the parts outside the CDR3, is KAGVTQTPRYLIKTRGQQVTLSCSPISGHRSVSWYQQTPGQGLQFLFEYFSETQRNKGNFPGRFSGRQFSNSRSEMNVSTLELGDSALYLCASSLQQGVGYGYTFGSGTRLTVV.

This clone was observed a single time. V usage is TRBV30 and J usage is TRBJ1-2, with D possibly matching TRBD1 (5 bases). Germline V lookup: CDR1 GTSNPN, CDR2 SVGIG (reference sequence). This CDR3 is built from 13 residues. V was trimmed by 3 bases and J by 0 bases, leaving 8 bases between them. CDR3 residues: CAWRRGSNYGYTF. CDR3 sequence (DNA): TGTGCCTGGAGGAGGGGCTCTAACTATGGCTACACCTTC. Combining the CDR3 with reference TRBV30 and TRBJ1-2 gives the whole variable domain SQTIHQWPATLVQPVGSPLSLECTVEGTSNPNLYWYRQAAGRGLQLLFYSVGIGQISSEVPQNLSASRPQDRQFILSSKKLLLSDSGFYLCAWRRGSNYGYTFGSGTRLTVV.

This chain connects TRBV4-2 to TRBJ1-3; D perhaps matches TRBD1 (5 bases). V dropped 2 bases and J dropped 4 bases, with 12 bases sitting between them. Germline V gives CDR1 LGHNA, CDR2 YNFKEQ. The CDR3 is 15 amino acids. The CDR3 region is CASSQIRAGGNTIYF. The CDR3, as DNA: TGTGCCAGCAGCCAAATCAGGGCGGGCGGAAACACCATATATTTT.

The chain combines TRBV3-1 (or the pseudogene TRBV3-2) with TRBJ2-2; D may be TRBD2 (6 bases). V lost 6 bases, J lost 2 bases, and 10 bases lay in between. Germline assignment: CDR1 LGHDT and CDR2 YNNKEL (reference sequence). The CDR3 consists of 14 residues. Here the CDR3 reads CASRGSGNTGELFF. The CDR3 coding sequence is TGTGCCAGCAGGGGTAGCGGTAACACCGGGGAGCTGTTTTTT.

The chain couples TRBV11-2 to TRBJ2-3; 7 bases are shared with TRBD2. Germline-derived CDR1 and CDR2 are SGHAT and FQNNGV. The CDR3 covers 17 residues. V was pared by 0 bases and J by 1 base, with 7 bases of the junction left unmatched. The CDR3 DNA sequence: TGTGCCAGCAGCTTAGAACATGGCAGCGGGGGCACAGATACGCAGTATTTT. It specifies CASSLEHGSGGTDTQYF.

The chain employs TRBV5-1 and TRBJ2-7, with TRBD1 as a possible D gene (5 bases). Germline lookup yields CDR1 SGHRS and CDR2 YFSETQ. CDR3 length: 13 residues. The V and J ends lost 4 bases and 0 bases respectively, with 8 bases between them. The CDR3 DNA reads TGCGCCAGCAGCCAAGGGGACTCCTACGAGCAGTACTTC. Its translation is CASSQGDSYEQYF.

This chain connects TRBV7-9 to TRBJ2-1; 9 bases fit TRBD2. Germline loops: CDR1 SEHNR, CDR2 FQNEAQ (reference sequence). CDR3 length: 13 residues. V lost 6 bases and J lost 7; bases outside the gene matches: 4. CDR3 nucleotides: TGTGCCAGCAGACAGCTAGCGGGGAATGAGCAGTTCTTC. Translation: CASRQLAGNEQFF.